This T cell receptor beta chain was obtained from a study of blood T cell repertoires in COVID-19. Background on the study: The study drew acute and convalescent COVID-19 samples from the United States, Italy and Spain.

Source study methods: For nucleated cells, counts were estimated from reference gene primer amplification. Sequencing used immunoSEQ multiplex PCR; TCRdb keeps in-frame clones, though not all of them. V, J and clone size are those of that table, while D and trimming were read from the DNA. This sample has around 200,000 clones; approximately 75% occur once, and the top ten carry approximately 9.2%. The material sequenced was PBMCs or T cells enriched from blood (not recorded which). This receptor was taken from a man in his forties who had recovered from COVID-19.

The DNA for the CDR3 is TGTGCCATCAGGGACGGGACAGGGGGCTTTTATAATTCACCCCTCCACTTT. It yields the protein CAIRDGTGGFYNSPLHF. The chain combines TRBV10-3 with TRBJ1-6; 12 bases map to TRBD1. This CDR3 has 17 amino acids. V trimming: 6 bases; J trimming: 4 bases; junction bases outside the gene matches: 7. Looked up from germline, CDR1 is ENHRY and CDR2 is SYGVKD.